This passage covers 21 T cell receptor beta chains from one sample sequenced in a study of blood T cells in healthy people across ages. Next came a second PCR, run for about 7 to 12 cycles, which used a sample-barcoded 5' primer along with a J-beta primer mix. In TCRdb, the 5' RACE reads were re-called with MiXCR into one record per CDR3 protein. The sample lists roughly 1.9 million distinct CDR3 sequences; roughly 43% were seen once. Source material: blood. These receptors were taken from a human donor in good health.

The chain combines TRBV11-2 with TRBJ1-1; D is unresolved. Germline values: CDR1 SGHAT, CDR2 FQNNGV. The CDR3 runs 16 residues. V lost 4 bases to trimming and J lost 6 bases, with 21 bases between them. DNA for the CDR3: TGTGCCAGCAGCTCGACATGGGGTGATGGGATCGCTGAAGCTTTCTTT. Protein product: CASSSTWGDGIAEAFF.

Worth noting for this clonotype: Mismatch with germline at one junction end may stem from a read error. The V and J genes are TRBV7-9 and TRBJ1-4, with D possibly matching TRBD1 (5 bases). CDR3 length: 16 amino acids. CDR1 is SEHNR, CDR2 FQNEAQ, per germline (reference sequence). Here the CDR3 DNA reads TGTGCCGGCAGCCTGAGACCCGGGACGGAAGATGAAAAACTGTTTTTT. Protein sequence: CAGSLRPGTEDEKLFF.

V is TRBV12-3 or TRBV12-4 and J is TRBJ1-2; unclear D gene. V was shortened by 5 bases and J by 0 bases, with 16 bases between the two germline ends. The CDR3 has 16 amino acids. CDR3 sequence reads: CASSQRVTISNYGYTF. CDR3 bases: TGTGCCAGCAGTCAAAGGGTAACCATTTCTAACTATGGCTACACCTTC.

This rearrangement joins TRBV2 to TRBJ2-2; D is ambiguous. This CDR3 spans 14 amino acids. Trimming took 6 bases from V and 1 from J, leaving 9 bases between them. The germline gives CDR1 SNHLY, CDR2 FYNNEI. CDR3 protein: CASRAGVNTGELFF. In nucleotides, the CDR3 is TGTGCCAGCAGGGCCGGTGTGAACACCGGGGAGCTGTTTTTT.

This clonotype was recorded many times. CDR3 nucleotides: TGCAGCGTGTCCATCCAAGAGACCCAGTACTTC. Its translation is CSVSIQETQYF. The V call is TRBV29-1, the J call TRBJ2-5; D is undetermined. The CDR3 sequence is 11 residues long. CDR1 and CDR2 (germline): SQVTM, ANQGSEA. With 6 bases removed from V and 1 base from J, the gap between germline ends came to 6 bases. Supplemented by reference TRBV29-1 and TRBJ2-5, the full variable domain reads SAVISQKPSRDICQRGTSLTIQCQVDSQVTMMFWYRQQPGQSLTLIATANQGSEATYESGFVIDKFPISRPNLTFSTLTVSNMSPEDSSIYLCSVSIQETQYFGPGTRLLVL.

In this sample, this clonotype turned up a few times. V and J are TRBV20-1 and TRBJ2-3, with D uncertain. There are 13 residues in the CDR3. V was pared by 3 bases and J by 4 bases, with 11 bases between. From germline, CDR1 is DFQATT and CDR2 SNEGSKA (reference sequence). The CDR3 here is CSASSPESDTQYF. Written as DNA, the CDR3 is TGCAGTGCTAGCTCCCCTGAATCAGATACGCAGTATTTT.

The table lists this clonotype with a few counts. The gene calls are TRBV4-3 and TRBJ2-5; D may be TRBD2 (6 bases). This CDR3 is built from 15 residues. Germline values: CDR1 LGHNA, CDR2 YSLEER. V was clipped by 2 bases and J by 2 bases, with 12 bases between them. CDR3 region: CASSQSRRGQETQYF. The DNA of the CDR3 is TGCGCCAGCAGCCAATCGAGGCGGGGACAAGAGACCCAGTACTTC.

The chain employs TRBV28 and TRBJ1-3; TRBD1 might be the D (5 bases). This CDR3 has 17 residues. The germline V gene has CDR1 MDHEN and CDR2 SYDVKM. The V gene lost 5 bases and the J gene lost 2 bases, with 19 bases spanning the gap. In DNA, the CDR3 is TGTGCCAGCAGTACCCTGGGGGAAGTCCCTCCTGGAAACACCATATATTTT. It is translated as CASSTLGEVPPGNTIYF. Using reference TRBV28 and TRBJ1-3 for the parts outside the CDR3, the full variable domain is DVKVTQSSRYLVKRTGEKVFLECVQDMDHENMFWYRQDPGLGLRLIYFSYDVKMKEKGDIPEGYSVSREKKERFSLILESASTNQTSMYLCASSTLGEVPPGNTIYFGEGSWLTVV.

The chain joins TRBV12-3 or TRBV12-4 to TRBJ1-4, with a weak D call TRBD1 (6 bases). The length of the CDR3 is 13 residues. Deletions cut 7 bases from V and 7 bases from J, with 13 bases between. Here the CDR3 DNA reads TGTGCCAGCACCTCAGGGGCGGGTGAAAAACTGTTTTTT. This encodes CASTSGAGEKLFF.

This clonotype turned up a few times. The chain employs TRBV28 and TRBJ2-4, with unresolved D. The end of the DNA is better explained by TRBJ2-7, so the J call may be wrong. CDR1 is MDHEN and CDR2 is SYDVKM in the germline V gene. The CDR3 spans 12 residues. CDR3 sequence (DNA): TGTGCCAGCAGTCCTCCTAGGGACGAGCAGTACTTC. It translates to CASSPPRDEQYF.

The chain uses TRBV20-1 and TRBJ2-7; tentative D call: TRBD1 (6 bases). Per the germline V gene, CDR1 is DFQATT and CDR2 is SNEGSKA (reference sequence). Trimming left V 0 bases short and J 4 bases short, with 13 bases between. The CDR3 has 14 amino acids. For the CDR3, the DNA is TGCAGTGCTAGAGAACAGGGTGTGGGATACGAGCAGTACTTC. The encoded protein is CSAREQGVGYEQYF.

There are many counts of this clonotype. V gene TRBV7-8 combines with J gene TRBJ2-1; TRBD2 aligns across 11 bases. The V gene's germline CDR1 is SGHVS and CDR2 FQNEAQ. The CDR3 runs to 18 residues. V lost 3 bases, J lost 0 bases, and 7 bases stayed unmatched. CDR3 residues: CASSLFSGGVSSYNEQFF. CDR3 coding DNA: TGTGCCAGCAGCTTGTTTAGCGGGGGGGTGAGCTCCTACAATGAGCAGTTCTTC.

In its sample, this clonotype was seen a few times. The rearrangement links TRBV12-3 or TRBV12-4 to TRBJ1-2; 7 bases are a match to TRBD1. Trimming cost V 5 bases and J 10 bases; bases outside gene matches: 10. The CDR3 runs 13 residues. CDR3 sequence (DNA): TGTGCCAGCAGTCGAAACAGGGGTGTGCCCTACACCTTC. Amino acid sequence: CASSRNRGVPYTF.

For this clonotype: Since the CDR3 does not end with the conserved phenylalanine or tryptophan, this likely comes from a read error. This chain joins TRBV20-1 and TRBJ1-2, with TRBD1 matching over 7 bases. The CDR3 consists of 11 residues. Looked up from germline, CDR1 is DFQATT and CDR2 is SNEGSKA (reference sequence). With 6 bases clipped from V and 6 bases from J, the junction kept 4 bases outside the gene matches. CDR3 DNA: TGCAGTGCCACAGGGGTGGATGGCTACACCGTC. Protein sequence: CSATGVDGYTV.

This clonotype occurred a few times. The V call is TRBV12-3 or TRBV12-4, the J call TRBJ1-2, with D perhaps matching TRBD1 (5 bases). The CDR3 runs to 15 residues. V was shortened by 3 bases and J by 5 bases, with 16 bases between the two germline ends. The CDR3 sequence: CASSFGSVRAYGYTF. The CDR3, as DNA: TGTGCCAGCAGTTTCGGGAGTGTCAGGGCATATGGCTACACCTTC.

This clonotype was counted between two and nine times. The V and J genes are TRBV20-1 and TRBJ2-3; TRBD2 matches 11 bases. CDR3 length: 15 amino acids. Germline V gene lookup returns CDR1 DFQATT and CDR2 SNEGSKA (reference sequence). The V gene end was trimmed by 6 bases and the J gene end by 3 bases; junction bases not matched to a gene: 8. CDR3 coding DNA: TGCAGTGCCACGTCACTAGCGGGGGTTACAGATACGCAGTATTTT. This sequence encodes CSATSLAGVTDTQYF.

In its sample, this clonotype was seen a few times. The genes are TRBV9 and TRBJ2-5; D may be TRBD1 (5 bases). Germline V gene lookup returns CDR1 SGDLS and CDR2 YYNGEE. The CDR3 has 15 amino acids. The CDR3 nucleotides are TGTACCGGCAGCGTAGACAGCTTTGATCAAGAGACCCAGTACTTC. Translating gives CTGSVDSFDQETQYF.

CDR3 protein: CASSEMANTYEQYF. DNA of the CDR3: TGTGCCAGCAGTGAAATGGCCAACACCTACGAGCAGTACTTC. The chain employs TRBV6-1 and TRBJ2-7; D gene uncertain. The germline V gene has CDR1 MNHNS and CDR2 SASEGT. CDR3 size: 14 residues. Trimming removed 2 bases from V and 2 bases from J, with 10 bases in between.

This clonotype was seen a few times. V and J are TRBV20-1 and TRBJ2-7, with 7 bases aligning to TRBD1. The trim removed 4 bases at V and 2 bases at J, leaving 8 bases unmatched. The germline V gene encodes CDR1 DFQATT and CDR2 SNEGSKA (reference sequence). The CDR3 runs 14 residues. For the CDR3, the DNA is TGCAGTGCTACTAGACAGGGCCTTCCCTACGAGCAGTACTTC. Protein: CSATRQGLPYEQYF.

The genes are TRBV7-2 and TRBJ2-1; 16 positions match TRBD2. The germline V gene encodes CDR1 SGHTA and CDR2 FQGNSA. This CDR3 has 16 residues. V lost 4 bases and J lost 7; bases outside the gene matches: 4. The CDR3 region is CASSSGTSGGVNEQFF. The DNA for the CDR3 is TGTGCCAGCAGCTCCGGGACTAGCGGGGGGGTTAATGAGCAGTTCTTC. Full variable domain (missing parts from reference TRBV7-2 and TRBJ2-1): GAGVSQSPSNKVTEKGKDVELRCDPISGHTALYWYRQSLGQGLEFLIYFQGNSAPDKSGLPSDRFSAERTGGSVSTLTIQRTQQEDSAVYLCASSSGTSGGVNEQFFGPGTRLTVL.

This clonotype was observed a few times. The gene calls are TRBV10-3 and TRBJ1-6; 8 positions agree with TRBD1. The CDR3 covers 15 residues. The V gene end was trimmed by 0 bases and the J gene end by 7 bases; junction bases not matched to a gene: 2. CDR1 is ENHRY and CDR2 is SYGVKD in the germline V gene. The CDR3 here is CAISESTGGNSPLHF. DNA for the CDR3: TGTGCCATCAGTGAGTCTACAGGGGGGAATTCACCCCTCCACTTT.